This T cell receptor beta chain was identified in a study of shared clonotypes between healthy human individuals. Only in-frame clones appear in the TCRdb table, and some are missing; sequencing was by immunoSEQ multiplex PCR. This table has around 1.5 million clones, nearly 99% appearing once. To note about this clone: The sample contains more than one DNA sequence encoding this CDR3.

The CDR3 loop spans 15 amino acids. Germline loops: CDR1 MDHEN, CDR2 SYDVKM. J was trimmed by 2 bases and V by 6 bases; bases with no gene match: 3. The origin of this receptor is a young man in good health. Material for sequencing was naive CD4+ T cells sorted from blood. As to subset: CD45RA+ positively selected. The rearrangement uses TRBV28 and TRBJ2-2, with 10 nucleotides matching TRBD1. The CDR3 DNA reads TGTGCCAGCAGGCGGACAGGGGGTAACACCGGGGAGCTGTTTTTT. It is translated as CASRRTGGNTGELFF. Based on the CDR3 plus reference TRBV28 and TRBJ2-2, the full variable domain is DVKVTQSSRYLVKRTGEKVFLECVQDMDHENMFWYRQDPGLGLRLIYFSYDVKMKEKGDIPEGYSVSREKKERFSLILESASTNQTSMYLCASRRTGGNTGELFFGEGSRLTVL.